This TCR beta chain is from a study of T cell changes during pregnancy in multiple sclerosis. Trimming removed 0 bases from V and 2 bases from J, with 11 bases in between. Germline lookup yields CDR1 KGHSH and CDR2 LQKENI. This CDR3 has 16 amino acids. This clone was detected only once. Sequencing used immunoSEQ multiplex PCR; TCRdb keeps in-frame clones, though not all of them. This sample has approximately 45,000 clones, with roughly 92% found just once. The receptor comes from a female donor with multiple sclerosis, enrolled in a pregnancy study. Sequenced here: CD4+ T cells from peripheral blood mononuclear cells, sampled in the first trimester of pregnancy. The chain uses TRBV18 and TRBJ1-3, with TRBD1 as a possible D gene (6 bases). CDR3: CASSPPQGIPGNTIYF. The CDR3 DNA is TGTGCCAGCTCACCACCTCAGGGGATCCCTGGAAACACCATATATTTT.